This entry is about one T cell receptor (beta chain). The sample originates from a study of T cells in localized non-small cell lung cancer. The CDR3 extends over 17 amino acids. J gave up 4 bases and V 2 bases, and 7 bases lay outside the gene matches. Germline CDR1 KGHSH, CDR2 LQKENI. Generated by immunoSEQ multiplex PCR, the TCRdb table keeps only in-frame clones and is missing some. The sample lists around 33,000 clones, approximately 90% seen once, with approximately 2.2% in the top ten. The chain combines TRBV18 with TRBJ2-6; 8 bases map to TRBD1. Source: peripheral blood, taken before any cancer treatment. This clonotype originated in a female donor aged 60 or older with stage I lung adenocarcinoma. This CDR3 reads CASSPVDRAGGANVLTF. In DNA form, the CDR3 reads TGTGCCAGCTCACCAGTGGACAGGGCTGGAGGGGCCAACGTCCTGACTTTC.